This TCR beta chain emerged from a study of CD8 T cells in Susac syndrome. Sequencing of TCR beta covered CD8+ and CD4+ T cells obtained from blood. The multiple sclerosis controls were treatment-naive patients affected by stable or active relapsing-remitting disease. TEMRA cells were FACS-enriched, while CD8+ and CD4+ T cells were negatively isolated. cDNA came from approximately 0.5 to 1 ug RNA primed by random hexamers. It was immunoSEQ multiplex PCR that amplified TCR beta CDR3 across 54 Vbeta and 13 Jbeta. In TCRdb, the immunoSEQ multiplex PCR reads were re-called with MiXCR into one record per CDR3 protein. This repertoire shows fewer than 350,000 distinct CDR3 sequences, roughly 90% found once; its top ten account for roughly 0.2%. V was clipped by 10 bases and J by 3 bases; unmatched bases: 3. In germline, CDR1 is SNHLY, CDR2 FYNNEI. This CDR3 has 12 residues.

The chain recombines TRBV2 with TRBJ2-7; 10 bases agree with TRBD1. The sequencing input was CD8+ T cells from PBMCs. The TCR originated in a human donor with multiple sclerosis. The CDR3 region has the DNA TGTGCCACGAGGGACAGGGGCTACGAGCAGTACTTC. Protein: CATRDRGYEQYF.